This T cell receptor beta chain was found in a study of blood T cell repertoires in COVID-19. Study-wide context: The origin of the acute and convalescent COVID-19 samples was the United States, Italy and Spain. T cells, B-cell-depleted T cells, or PBMCs supplied cDNA or gDNA.

Original data processing: From reference gene primer amplification, estimates of nucleated cell counts were derived. The data were produced by immunoSEQ multiplex PCR, yet TCRdb's version contains in-frame clones alone and is incomplete. V, J and clone size are taken as reported in that table, and D and trimming were inferred from the DNA itself. The sample gives approximately 150,000 clones, about 89% of which show up once; about 17% is in the top ten. The CDR3 sequence is 15 residues long. Germline CDR1 reads SGHAT; CDR2 reads FQNNGV. J lost 5 bases, V lost 5 bases, and 8 bases had no gene match. Sequencing input: peripheral blood. This TCR was recovered from a man in his fifties with active or convalescent COVID-19. V gene TRBV11-2 combines with J gene TRBJ2-1; 8 bases line up with TRBD1. CDR3 bases: TGTGCCAGCAGCCGACCGACAGGGGTCGACAATGAGCAGTTCTTC. The encoded protein is CASSRPTGVDNEQFF. The full variable domain, rest sourced from reference TRBV11-2 and TRBJ2-1, is EAGVAQSPRYKIIEKRQSVAFWCNPISGHATLYWYQQILGQGPKLLIQFQNNGVVDDSQLPKDRFSAERLKGVDSTLKIQPAKLEDSAVYLCASSRPTGVDNEQFFGPGTRLTVL.